This TCR beta chain was sequenced in a study of cytomegalovirus exposure and HLA in healthy donors. Primers for the PCR totalled 60 Vbeta and 13 Jbeta. Clones were sequenced by immunoSEQ multiplex PCR, and TCRdb holds only the in-frame ones, with some missing. Among 130,000 or so clones listed, 75% were seen once. Source material: PBMCs. This clonotype was obtained from a man aged 40-50 years in good health and CMV-seronegative.

The CDR3, as DNA: TGTGCCAGTAGTATAGTTTCAACACCCGGGGAGCTGTTTTTT. Protein: CASSIVSTPGELFF. The V call is TRBV19, the J call TRBJ2-2; D gene unclear. Germline V gene lookup returns CDR1 LNHDA and CDR2 SQIVND (reference sequence). V was cut by 1 base and J by 6 bases, with 9 bases left in between. This CDR3 comprises 14 residues.